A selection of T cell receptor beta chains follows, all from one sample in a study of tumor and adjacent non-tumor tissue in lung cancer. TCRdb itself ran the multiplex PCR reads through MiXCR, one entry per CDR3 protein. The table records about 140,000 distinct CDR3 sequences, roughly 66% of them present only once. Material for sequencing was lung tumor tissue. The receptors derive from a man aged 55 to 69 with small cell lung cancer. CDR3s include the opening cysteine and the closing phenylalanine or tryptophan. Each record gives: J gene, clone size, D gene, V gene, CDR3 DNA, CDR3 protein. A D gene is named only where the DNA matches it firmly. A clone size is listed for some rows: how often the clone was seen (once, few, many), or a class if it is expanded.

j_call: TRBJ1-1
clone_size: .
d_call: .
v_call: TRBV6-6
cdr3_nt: TGTGCCAGCAGTTTGTACTGGAACACTGAAGCTTTCTTT
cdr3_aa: CASSLYWNTEAFF

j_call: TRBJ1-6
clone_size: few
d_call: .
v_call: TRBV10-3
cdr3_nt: TGTGCCATCACGGAGGGATCCAGTTCACCCCTCCACTTT
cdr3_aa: CAITEGSSSPLHF

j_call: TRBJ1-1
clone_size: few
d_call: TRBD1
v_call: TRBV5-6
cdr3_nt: TGTGCCAGCAGCGGGACAGGTCTCGGGACTGAAGCTCTCTTT
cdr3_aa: CASSGTGLGTEALF

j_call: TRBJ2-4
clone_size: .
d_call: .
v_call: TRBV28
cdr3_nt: TGTGCCAGTAGTTTATCGTGGGGGTCGGCCAAAAACATTCAGTACTTC
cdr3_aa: CASSLSWGSAKNIQYF

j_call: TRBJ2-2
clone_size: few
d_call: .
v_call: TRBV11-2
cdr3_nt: TGTACCAGCAGCCCCCTGGGCGGGAGAGGGGGCGGGGAGCTGTTTTTT
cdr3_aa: CTSSPLGGRGGGELFF

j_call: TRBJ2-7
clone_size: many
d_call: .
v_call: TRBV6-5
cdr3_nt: TGTGCCATAGGCTCGGACAGCTCCTACGAGCAGTACTTC
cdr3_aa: CAIGSDSSYEQYF

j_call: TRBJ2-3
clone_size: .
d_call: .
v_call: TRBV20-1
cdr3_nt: TGCACTGCTAGGGAAGAGGGATTAGATACGCAGTATTTT
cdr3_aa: CTAREEGLDTQYF

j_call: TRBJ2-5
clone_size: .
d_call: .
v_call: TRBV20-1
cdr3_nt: TGCAGTGCTAGAGATAAGAAGGGACAAACTCAGGAGACCCATTACTTC
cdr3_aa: CSARDKKGQTQETHYF

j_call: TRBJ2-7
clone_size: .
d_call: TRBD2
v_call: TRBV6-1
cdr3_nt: TGTGCCAGCAAAGTCCGTGAAGCTAGCGGGCAGTACGAGCAGTACTTC
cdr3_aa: CASKVREASGQYEQYF

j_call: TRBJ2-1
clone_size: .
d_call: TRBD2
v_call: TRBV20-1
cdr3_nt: TGCAGTGCTAGAGTGGAGGTTGGGACTAGGAGTATCAATGAGCAGTTCTTC
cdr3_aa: CSARVEVGTRSINEQFF

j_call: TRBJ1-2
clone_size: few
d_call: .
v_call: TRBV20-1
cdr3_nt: TGCAGTGCTAGGGGGTGGGCAGGAAGTACTAACTATGGCTACACCTTC
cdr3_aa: CSARGWAGSTNYGYTF

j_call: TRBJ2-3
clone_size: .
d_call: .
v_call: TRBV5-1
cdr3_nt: TGCGCCAGCAGCTTGGCCGAGGTTGGGGGAGATACGCAGTATTTT
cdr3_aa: CASSLAEVGGDTQYF

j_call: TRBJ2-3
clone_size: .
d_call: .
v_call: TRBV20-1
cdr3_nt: TGCAGTGCTAGGACATGGGCGACAGATACGCAATATTTT
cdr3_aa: CSARTWATDTQYF

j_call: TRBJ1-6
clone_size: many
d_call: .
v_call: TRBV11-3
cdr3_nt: TGTGCCAGCAGCTTAATCGAGGATTCACCCCTCCACTTT
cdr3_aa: CASSLIEDSPLHF

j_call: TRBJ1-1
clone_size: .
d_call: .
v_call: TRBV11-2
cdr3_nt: TGTGCCAGCAGCTTATTACGTATCGGAGAAGCATTCTTT
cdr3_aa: CASSLLRIGEAFF

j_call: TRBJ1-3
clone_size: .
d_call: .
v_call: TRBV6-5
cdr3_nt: TGTGCCAGCAGTTACTTGTGGCAGGAGGCCTTATATTTT
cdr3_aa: CASSYLWQEALYF